The 6 T cell receptor beta chains presented below share a single source sample, sequenced in a study of human T cells and chemical hapten exposure. TCRdb re-called the RACE reads with MiXCR, one entry per CDR3 protein. The top ten clones hold roughly 1.3% of a sample with under 150,000 distinct CDR3 sequences, 9.5% to 13% of them seen once. As to time point: patch test 1, 2 weeks after DPC sensitization. The sample's treatment: therapeutic diphenylcyclopropenone sensitization with weekly scalp DPC. The input for sequencing was whole blood, taken in connection with sensitization to the hapten diphenylcyclopropenone (DPC). These receptors all come from a woman in her forties or fifties with alopecia areata. Some clones in this sample may be carry-over from other donors' samples.

This clonotype was detected many times. The V gene is TRBV28, the J gene TRBJ2-3; 12 bases fit TRBD2. Germline V gives CDR1 MDHEN, CDR2 SYDVKM. J was trimmed by 4 bases and V by 6 bases; bases with no gene match: 5. The CDR3 extends over 15 amino acids. CDR3 residues: CASRTSGRFADTQYF. CDR3 DNA: TGTGCCAGCAGGACTAGCGGGAGATTCGCAGATACGCAGTATTTT.

This clonotype has at least ten counts. The chain has TRBV12-5 and TRBJ2-1; 11 nucleotides align to TRBD2. J lost 7 bases, V lost 7 bases, and 12 bases had no gene match. This CDR3 spans 16 amino acids. Per the germline V gene, CDR1 is LGHNT and CDR2 is FRNRAP. The CDR3 sequence is CASARSTSGKENEQFF. The CDR3, as DNA: TGTGCTAGTGCCCGATCGACTAGCGGGAAGGAGAATGAGCAGTTCTTC.

This clonotype was detected only a few times. CDR3 in amino acids: CASSPTGLYNEQFF. The CDR3, as DNA: TGTGCCAGCAGTCCGACGGGACTTTACAATGAGCAGTTCTTC. This sequence joins TRBV27 and TRBJ2-1; TRBD2 is a possible D gene (6 bases). The CDR3 is 14 amino acids. V lost 5 bases and J lost 4, with 12 bases in between. The V gene's germline CDR1 is MNHEY and CDR2 SMNVEV (reference sequence).

This clonotype turned up a few times. V gene TRBV12-3 or TRBV12-4 combines with J gene TRBJ1-4; tentative D call: TRBD1 (6 bases). Trimming cost V 5 bases and J 6 bases, with 16 bases left between them. The CDR3 runs 15 residues. The CDR3 nucleotides read TGTGCCAGCAGTCCCCGGGACACCAATGATGAAAAACTGTTTTTT. Translating it yields CASSPRDTNDEKLFF.

This clonotype occurred a few times. The chain has TRBV21-1 and TRBJ1-5. TRBV21-1 represents a pseudogene. This CDR3 contains 18 residues. CDR3 protein: CASSFEGPRDLSNQPQHF. The CDR3 DNA reads as TGTGCCAGCAGCTTCGAAGGGCCGAGGGATCTTAGCAATCAGCCCCAGCATTTT.

V and J are TRBV4-1 and TRBJ2-7, with 7 bases fitting TRBD2. This CDR3 is 14 amino acids long. The J segment lost 3 bases and the V segment lost 4 bases, leaving 6 bases of the junction unmatched. Germline V lookup: CDR1 MGHRA, CDR2 YSYEKL. CDR3 amino acids: CASSRVGEGYEQYF. CDR3 DNA sequence: TGCGCCAGCAGCCGAGTCGGGGAGGGCTACGAGCAGTACTTC.